This T cell receptor beta chain was captured in a study of blood T cells in healthy people across ages. General observations from the study: Naive T cell percentage by flow cytometry tracked strongly with beta diversity. Unsorted PBMCs prevented conclusive naive versus antigen-experienced comparison.

The V and J ends lost 5 bases and 8 bases respectively, with 12 bases between them. This CDR3 region has 12 residues. Germline assignment: CDR1 MNHEY and CDR2 SVGEGT. This clonotype was counted only a few times. Antigen specificity is unknown. A second PCR of 7 to 11 cycles used a sample-barcoded 5' primer and a J-beta primer mix. Each of the cDNA molecules was tagged by a template-switch adaptor with 12 random nucleotides. TCRdb re-called the 5' RACE reads through MiXCR, storing one row per CDR3 protein. The sample gives 600,000 to 1,000,000 distinct CDR3 sequences, roughly 60% of which show up once; around 22% is in the top ten.

Input material: blood. This clonotype was sampled from a man aged 25 to 45 in good health. The genes are TRBV6-2 or TRBV6-3 and TRBJ2-5, with D possibly called TRBD1 or TRBD2 (5 bases each). DNA of the CDR3: TGTGCCAGCAGTGGGACGGCCCGTACCCAGTACTTC. Translating gives CASSGTARTQYF.